This TCR beta chain was sequenced in a study of shared clonotypes between healthy human individuals. At the level of the study: Each donor's CD8 memory used one plate, CD8 naive two, each CD4 subset three.

Unmatched junction bases numbered 6, after V lost 5 bases and J lost 3 bases. This CDR3 contains 15 residues. The germline V gene has CDR1 KGHSH and CDR2 LQKENI. On this clone itself: The antigen remains undetermined.

Study-wide points: Clonotype sharing across four donors was observed for roughly 5% of naive CD4 clonotypes.

The material for each subset, its genomic DNA, was split evenly across several immunoSEQ plates. TCRdb's table, derived via immunoSEQ multiplex PCR, lists solely in-frame clones and lacks some. Of some 200,000 clones in the sample, approximately 95% were seen once. Sequences were obtained from naive CD4+ T cells sorted from blood. The sample's subset: CD45RA+ positively selected. This clonotype was obtained from a woman in her thirties in good health. The chain carries TRBV18 and TRBJ1-4; 7 bases align to TRBD1. The CDR3 loop is CASSSGTAPNEKLFF. In nucleotides, the CDR3 is TGTGCCAGCTCATCGGGGACAGCTCCTAATGAAAAACTGTTTTTT.